The 26 T cell receptor beta chains reported below all come from one sample, sequenced in a study of T-cell memory formation after mild COVID-19. TCRdb ran MiXCR on the 5' RACE reads and lists one entry per CDR3 protein. The sample has some 50,000 distinct CDR3 sequences; roughly 12% are singletons. Source material: PBMCs or a T cell subset sorted from them (not recorded which). The receptors were sampled from a man younger than 35 who had mild COVID-19 (a few samples of this study predate the infection). Cell type and time point are not known.

The V gene is TRBV28, the J gene TRBJ1-4; TRBD1 matches at 7 bases. The CDR3 is made up of 15 amino acids. Trimming removed 5 bases from V and 3 bases from J; junction bases left unmatched: 6. Germline CDR1 MDHEN, CDR2 SYDVKM. The CDR3 bases are TGTGCCAGCAGTCTAGGGACAGCCTCTAATGAAAAACTGTTTTTT. Translation gives CASSLGTASNEKLFF.

This clonotype was seen more than once but under ten times. V gene TRBV7-2 combines with J gene TRBJ2-3, with unresolved D. The CDR3 is 15 amino acids. Trimming pared 5 bases from V and 0 bases from J, leaving 12 bases between. Germline CDR1 SGHTA, CDR2 FQGNSA. CDR3 in DNA: TGTGCCAGCAGCCGAAGTTACTTAAGCACAGATACGCAGTATTTT. Translating gives CASSRSYLSTDTQYF.

In DNA form, the CDR3 reads TGTGCCAGCTCACCAATCTCTGATACCACTGAAGCTTTCTTT. Amino acid sequence: CASSPISDTTEAFF. This sequence joins TRBV18 and TRBJ1-1; D is ambiguous. Germline V lookup: CDR1 KGHSH, CDR2 LQKENI. The CDR3 sequence is 14 residues long. Deletions cut 2 bases from V and 4 bases from J, with 11 bases between.

This clonotype was seen at least ten times. This rearrangement joins TRBV7-2 to TRBJ1-5, with TRBD1 matching 7 bases. CDR1 and CDR2 (germline): SGHTA, FQGNSA. The V and J ends lost 0 bases and 4 bases, in that order; junction bases with no gene match: 12. This CDR3 has 18 residues. CDR3 sequence reads: CASSLAGGAARGNQPQHF. In nucleotides, the CDR3 is TGTGCCAGCAGCTTAGCTGGGGGGGCTGCCAGGGGGAATCAGCCCCAGCATTTT.

The chain is built from TRBV7-2 and TRBJ2-5; TRBD1 matches at 10 bases. CDR1 and CDR2 (germline): SGHTA, FQGNSA. V was pared by 5 bases and J by 5 bases, with 11 bases of the junction left unmatched. This CDR3 region has 16 residues. The DNA for the CDR3 is TGTGCCAGCAGCACCCAGGGACAGGGGTTGGGGGAGACCCAGTACTTC. Encoded protein: CASSTQGQGLGETQYF.

The chain carries TRBV4-1 and TRBJ1-2, with 9 bases identical to TRBD1. The V segment lost 5 bases and the J segment 4 bases; nucleotides outside the gene matches: 5. The CDR3 is made up of 14 amino acids. CDR1 is MGHRA and CDR2 is YSYEKL in the germline V gene. The CDR3 nucleotides are TGCGCCAGCAGCGGGGGACAGGGAGGCTATGGCTACACCTTC. This codes for CASSGGQGGYGYTF.

This clonotype was detected many times. The V call is TRBV20-1, the J call TRBJ2-5; a weak D match, TRBD1 (6 bases). The germline V and J ends were trimmed by 6 bases and 2 bases, with 16 bases remaining between them. Germline V gives CDR1 DFQATT, CDR2 SNEGSKA (reference sequence). The CDR3 has 14 residues. This CDR3 reads CSARQAMLQETQYF. The DNA for the CDR3 is TGCAGTGCGAGACAGGCGATGTTACAAGAGACCCAGTACTTC.

This clonotype was seen more than once but under ten times. This chain joins TRBV2 and TRBJ2-7, with TRBD2 as a possible D gene (6 bases). The germline V gene encodes CDR1 SNHLY and CDR2 FYNNEI. This CDR3 spans 13 amino acids. The V gene lost 4 bases and the J gene lost 6 bases, with 13 bases spanning the gap. The CDR3: CASSVVGEVEQYV. DNA for the CDR3: TGTGCCAGCAGTGTGGTCGGGGAGGTCGAGCAGTACGTC.

J is TRBJ2-3 and V is TRBV5-6; D is uncertain. The germline gives CDR1 SGHDT, CDR2 YYEEEE. Trimming pared 0 bases from V and 5 bases from J, leaving 7 bases between. The length of the CDR3 is 13 residues. The CDR3 region has the DNA TGTGCCAGCAGCTTGGGGGCCCAAGATACGCAGTATTTT. Translating gives CASSLGAQDTQYF.

This clonotype showed up just a few times. V usage is TRBV20-1 and J usage is TRBJ2-3; tentatively, D is TRBD1 (5 bases). The ends were cut back, 0 bases at V and 2 bases at J, with 12 bases in the middle. The CDR3 spans 15 residues. Germline CDR1 DFQATT, CDR2 SNEGSKA (reference sequence). In DNA, the CDR3 is TGCAGTGCTAGAGACCTCCAGGGCCTCACAGATACGCAGTATTTT. This gives the protein CSARDLQGLTDTQYF.

V gene TRBV14 combines with J gene TRBJ1-4; no definite D call. This CDR3 region has 15 residues. Per germline, CDR1 SGHDN and CDR2 FVKESK. V lost 1 base, J lost 8 bases, and 14 bases lay in between. The CDR3 DNA follows: TGTGCCAGCAGCCAAGGGGCTCGGGGAGGCGAAAAACTGTTTTTT. This sequence encodes CASSQGARGGEKLFF.

At least ten counts were recorded for this clonotype. The chain employs TRBV7-9 and TRBJ2-5; 7 bases agree with TRBD2. The CDR3 extends over 13 amino acids. Trimming at V came to 2 bases and at J to 4 bases, leaving 1 base not matched to a gene. CDR1 is SEHNR and CDR2 is FQNEAQ in the germline V gene (reference sequence). CDR3 bases: TGTGCCAGCAGCTTACGGGGGGTAGAGACCCAGTACTTC. Its translation is CASSLRGVETQYF.

This clonotype occurred many times. CDR3 amino acids: CASSTGLDFHEQYF. In DNA form, the CDR3 reads TGCGCCAGCAGCACGGGACTAGATTTCCACGAGCAGTACTTC. This chain uses TRBV5-1 with TRBJ2-7; 8 bases map to TRBD2. Per the germline V gene, CDR1 is SGHRS and CDR2 is YFSETQ. The V gene end was trimmed by 4 bases and the J gene end by 5 bases; junction bases not matched to a gene: 8. The CDR3 contains 14 residues.

The sample holds a few counts of this clonotype. V usage is TRBV7-9 and J usage is TRBJ1-2; D not certain. The V end was cut by 1 base, the J end by 8 bases, with 8 bases between. Germline V CDR1 and CDR2: SEHNR, FQNEAQ (reference sequence). This CDR3 comprises 12 residues. The DNA of the CDR3 is TGTGCCAGCAGCTTAGGGATTGAGGGCTACACCTTC. It yields the protein CASSLGIEGYTF.

The sample holds a few counts of this clonotype. The chain uses TRBV20-1 and TRBJ2-3; 8 positions agree with TRBD2. CDR3 length: 17 amino acids. Per the germline V gene, CDR1 is DFQATT and CDR2 is SNEGSKA (reference sequence). Trimming took 6 bases from V and 0 from J; bases not matched to a gene: 14. The DNA for the CDR3 is TGCAGTGCGCAGGGAGGGACTAGTAAGGGAAGCACAGATACGCAGTATTTT. Protein product: CSAQGGTSKGSTDTQYF.

The gene calls are TRBV9 and TRBJ2-5, with a weak D call TRBD2 (5 bases). With 1 base removed from V and 4 bases from J, the gap between germline ends came to 8 bases. The CDR3 totals 13 residues. Germline V gene lookup returns CDR1 SGDLS and CDR2 YYNGEE. CDR3 protein: CASSVRAGETQYF. The CDR3 nucleotides are TGTGCCAGCAGCGTAAGGGCGGGAGAGACCCAGTACTTC.

This clonotype turned up a few times. The genes are TRBV7-2 and TRBJ2-3, with D tentatively TRBD1 (5 bases). The germline CDR1 and CDR2 sequences are SGHTA and FQGNSA. V dropped 5 bases and J dropped 6 bases, with 12 bases sitting between them. The length of the CDR3 is 13 residues. The CDR3 region is CASSVLGADTQYF. The CDR3 DNA sequence: TGTGCCAGCAGCGTTCTAGGGGCGGATACGCAGTATTTT.

There are a few counts of this clonotype. V is TRBV12-3 or TRBV12-4 and J is TRBJ1-4, with D hard to call. This CDR3 is built from 17 residues. Between the trimmed V and J ends, which lost 5 bases and 6 bases, there was a span of 22 bases. The CDR3 protein is CASSPTPGWGVDEKLFF. The CDR3, as DNA: TGTGCCAGCAGTCCTACCCCGGGGTGGGGTGTGGATGAAAAACTGTTTTTT.

The J gene is TRBJ2-1, the V gene TRBV15; 11 nucleotides match TRBD2. Germline V gene sequence: CDR1 LNHNV, CDR2 YYDKDF (reference sequence). The CDR3 sequence is 15 residues long. The V segment lost 6 bases and the J segment 6 bases; nucleotides outside the gene matches: 7. The CDR3 DNA is TGTGCCACCAGTCCTACTAGCGGGAGACTCAATGAGCAGTTCTTC. This translates into CATSPTSGRLNEQFF.

CDR3 protein: CASSRLTGIREQYV. The CDR3 DNA reads TGTGCCAGCAGTCGGCTGACAGGGATTCGCGAGCAGTACGTC. The V gene is TRBV6-2 or TRBV6-3, the J gene TRBJ2-7; TRBD1 matches at 7 bases. This CDR3 contains 14 residues. From germline, CDR1 is MNHEY and CDR2 SVGEGT. Trimming cost V 5 bases and J 6 bases; bases outside gene matches: 10.

This clonotype was observed a few times. The chain carries TRBV5-1 and TRBJ2-2, with TRBD1 matching 8 bases. V dropped 4 bases and J dropped 3; count of bases not matched to a gene: 5. The CDR3 consists of 15 residues. CDR1 is SGHRS and CDR2 is YFSETQ in the germline V gene. The CDR3 DNA sequence: TGCGCCAGCAGCCAGGACAGGGCAGACACCGGGGAGCTGTTTTTT. Translation: CASSQDRADTGELFF.

This clonotype was seen ten or more times. The chain couples TRBV20-1 to TRBJ2-1; possibly TRBD2 for D (6 bases). V shed 3 bases and J shed 7 bases, with 22 bases lying between them. CDR1 and CDR2 (germline): DFQATT, SNEGSKA (reference sequence). CDR3 length equals 16 residues. The CDR3 region is CSARAGQEALRNEQFF. DNA of the CDR3: TGCAGTGCTAGGGCGGGGCAGGAAGCATTAAGGAATGAGCAGTTCTTC.

This clonotype has a count of ten or more. V gene TRBV12-3 or TRBV12-4 combines with J gene TRBJ2-1; maybe TRBD2 (6 bases). The CDR3 is 16 amino acids. Trimming left V 4 bases short and J 0 bases short, with 13 bases between. CDR3 in amino acids: CASSSPGVSSYNEQFF. In nucleotides, the CDR3 is TGTGCCAGCAGTTCTCCGGGGGTGAGCTCCTACAATGAGCAGTTCTTC.

This clonotype was recorded many times. The chain recombines TRBV6-5 with TRBJ2-7; perhaps TRBD2 as D (5 bases). Trimming removed 2 bases at V and 0 bases at J, with 11 bases between. The CDR3 length is 15 residues. Germline CDR1 MNHEY, CDR2 SVGAGI. In DNA form, the CDR3 reads TGTGCCAGCAGTTACGGCGGGTTGAGCTCCTACGAGCAGTACTTC. Its translation: CASSYGGLSSYEQYF.

By frequency in the sample, this clonotype is large. The chain combines TRBV5-1 with TRBJ2-1, with D unresolved. The V end lost 0 bases, the J end lost 5 bases, and 12 bases lay between the germline ends. This CDR3 has 15 amino acids. Germline lookup yields CDR1 SGHRS and CDR2 YFSETQ. CDR3 sequence (DNA): TGCGCCAGCAGCTTGGACGAGCCTACCGACAATGAGCAGTTCTTC. Protein sequence: CASSLDEPTDNEQFF.

There are a few counts of this clonotype. One end of the junction varies from germline; a read error may be responsible. The chain is built from TRBV27 and TRBJ2-1; D unresolved. CDR3 length: 11 residues. Looked up from germline, CDR1 is MNHEY and CDR2 is SMNVEV (reference sequence). CDR3 DNA sequence: TGTGACAGCCGAAGGTACGATGAGCAGTTCTTC. Its translation is CDSRRYDEQFF.